A selection of T cell receptor beta chains follows, all from one sample in a study of identical twins. TCRdb processed the 5' RACE reads anew with MiXCR; each CDR3 protein has one entry. The sample shows some 900,000 distinct CDR3 sequences, about 12% of them seen only once. This same sample was also part of a study on yellow fever vaccine responses in identical twins.

The sample was PBMCs. These receptors were collected from a woman aged 18-29 years in good health. Both conserved end residues are part of each CDR3. A D gene is named only where the DNA matches it firmly. Where a row states a size, it is once, few, many or the class of an expanded clone; other rows omit it.

clone_size	cdr3_length	v_call	d_call	j_call	cdr3_aa	cdr3_nt
-	15	TRBV7-6	-	TRBJ2-3	CASSLVSSQTDTQYF	TGTGCCAGCAGCTTAGTGTCGTCCCAGACAGATACGCAGTATTTT
-	16	TRBV18	TRBD2	TRBJ2-2	CASSQKTSGRPGELFF	TGTGCCAGCTCACAGAAGACTAGCGGGAGGCCCGGGGAGCTGTTTTTT
-	14	TRBV20-1	-	TRBJ2-2	CSAIDINITGELFF	TGCAGTGCTATCGACATAAACATCACCGGGGAGCTGTTTTTT
few	16	TRBV20-1	-	TRBJ1-6	CSARDQGWLGNSPLHF	TGCAGTGCTAGAGATCAGGGATGGCTGGGTAATTCACCCCTCCACTTT
few	16	TRBV12-3/TRBV12-4	TRBD1	TRBJ1-5	CASRAGQGTSEQPQHF	TGTGCCAGCAGGGCCGGACAGGGGACGTCGGAGCAGCCCCAGCATTTT
many	15	TRBV4-1	-	TRBJ2-1	CASSQFPFGINEQFF	TGCGCCAGCAGCCAATTTCCATTCGGTATCAATGAGCAGTTCTTC
few	15	TRBV11-2	TRBD2	TRBJ2-3	CASSRTAGGADTQYF	TGTGCCAGCAGCCGAACCGCGGGGGGGGCAGATACGCAGTATTTT
few	14	TRBV11-1	-	TRBJ2-1	CASSFFDTYNEQFF	TGTGCCAGCAGCTTTTTTGACACCTACAATGAGCAGTTCTTC
few	13	TRBV24-1	-	TRBJ2-7	CATSATGYDEQYF	TGTGCCACCAGTGCAACAGGGTACGACGAGCAGTACTTC
few	15	TRBV7-6	-	TRBJ2-3	CASSKTLSSTDTQYF	TGTGCCAGCAGCAAAACCCTCTCTAGCACAGATACGCAGTATTTT
-	15	TRBV5-1	TRBD1	TRBJ2-1	CASSYTGTGATEQFF	TGCGCCAGCAGCTATACCGGGACAGGGGCGACTGAGCAGTTCTTC
-	17	TRBV4-1	-	TRBJ2-2	CASSQVLGERMAGELFF	TGCGCCAGCAGCCAAGTTTTAGGGGAGAGGATGGCCGGGGAGCTGTTTTTT
many	17	TRBV3-1	TRBD2	TRBJ2-1	CASSQDLASGWNNEQFF	TGTGCCAGCAGCCAAGATCTGGCTAGCGGGTGGAACAATGAGCAGTTCTTC
-	15	TRBV7-3	-	TRBJ2-5	CASSLYRGAKETQYF	TGTGCCAGCAGCTTATACCGGGGGGCGAAGGAGACCCAGTACTTC
many	15	TRBV6-1	TRBD2	TRBJ2-3	CASSPVAGVADTQYF	TGTGCCAGCAGCCCCGTGGCGGGGGTGGCAGATACGCAGTATTTT
few	14	TRBV29-1	-	TRBJ1-1	CSVEAPGQNTEAFF	TGCAGCGTTGAGGCACCGGGACAGAACACTGAAGCTTTCTTT
-	12	TRBV28	-	TRBJ2-2	CASTPYTGELFF	TGTGCCAGCACCCCATACACCGGGGAGCTGTTTTTT
few	14	TRBV29-1	TRBD2	TRBJ2-1	CSVSNPGEGYEQFF	TGCAGCGTTTCCAACCCGGGGGAGGGCTATGAGCAGTTCTTC
-	14	TRBV14	-	TRBJ2-7	CASSQNLQSYEQYF	TGTGCCAGCAGCCAAAATTTGCAGTCCTACGAGCAGTACTTC
-	14	TRBV11-2	-	TRBJ2-6	CASSGSGTINVLTF	TGTGCCAGCAGCGGTTCCGGGACGATCAACGTCCTGACTTTC
-	15	TRBV27	-	TRBJ2-7	CASRSPGRGSHEQYF	TGTGCCAGCAGATCGCCGGGACGGGGATCCCACGAGCAGTACTTC
few	15	TRBV5-1	TRBD1	TRBJ1-1	CASRKTTGGPTEAFF	TGCGCCAGCAGGAAGACGACAGGGGGGCCGACTGAAGCTTTCTTT
few	13	TRBV28	-	TRBJ2-3	CASSPLGPDTQYF	TGTGCCAGCAGCCCTTTAGGCCCAGATACGCAGTATTTT
-	15	TRBV12-3/TRBV12-4	-	TRBJ2-1	CASTQDRISYNEQFF	TGTGCCAGCACCCAAGACAGGATCTCCTACAATGAGCAGTTCTTC
-	16	TRBV6-1	TRBD2	TRBJ2-2	CASSEGLAGGQRELFF	TGTGCCAGCAGTGAAGGGTTAGCGGGGGGCCAACGGGAGCTGTTTTTT
few	16	TRBV28	-	TRBJ2-6	CASTEEGASGANVLTF	TGTGCCAGCACCGAGGAGGGAGCCTCTGGGGCCAACGTCCTGACTTTC
-	13	TRBV19	-	TRBJ2-7	CASSPGAGGEQYF	TGTGCCAGTAGTCCCGGGGCCGGAGGAGAGCAGTACTTC
few	13	TRBV10-3	-	TRBJ1-2	CAISEPLSLGYTF	TGTGCCATCAGTGAGCCGCTCTCGTTAGGCTACACCTTC
few	15	TRBV7-8	TRBD2	TRBJ2-2	CASSPSGLAPGELFF	TGTGCCAGCAGCCCCTCCGGACTAGCGCCCGGGGAGCTGTTTTTT
-	17	TRBV20-1	-	TRBJ2-1	CSARGRSYRGGYNEQFF	TGCAGTGCTAGAGGCCGATCCTACAGGGGGGGTTACAATGAGCAGTTCTTC
few	14	TRBV28	-	TRBJ2-1	CASSFRPSYNEQFF	TGTGCCAGCAGTTTCAGACCCTCCTACAATGAGCAGTTCTTC
-	15	TRBV20-1	-	TRBJ2-3	CSARDPTGSTDTQYF	TGCAGTGCTAGAGATCCCACGGGATCCACAGATACGCAGTATTTT
many	14	TRBV20-1	TRBD1	TRBJ2-3	CSAGGPGTGSTQYF	TGCAGTGCTGGAGGCCCCGGGACAGGTAGTACGCAGTATTTT
few	16	TRBV20-1	-	TRBJ2-2	CSARDPIRPNTGELFF	TGCAGTGCTAGAGATCCCATCAGGCCGAACACCGGGGAGCTGTTTTTT
few	14	TRBV15	-	TRBJ2-2	CATSRDGGTGELFF	TGTGCCACCAGCAGAGATGGCGGCACCGGGGAGCTGTTTTTT
many	13	TRBV5-1	-	TRBJ2-3	CASSSRAPDTQYF	TGCGCCAGCAGCTCAAGAGCCCCAGATACGCAGTATTTT
many	12	TRBV12-3/TRBV12-4	-	TRBJ2-1	CASSFLSDEQFF	TGTGCCAGCAGCTTTCTAAGCGATGAGCAGTTCTTC
few	15	TRBV11-2	-	TRBJ2-1	CASSSDYPGTNEQFF	TGTGCCAGCAGCTCTGACTACCCCGGGACAAATGAGCAGTTCTTC
many	11	TRBV5-5	-	TRBJ1-2	CASSFNYGYTF	TGTGCCAGCAGCTTTAACTATGGCTACACCTTC